This T cell receptor (beta chain) was sequenced during a study of shared clonotypes between healthy human individuals (dated by TCRdb to 2020 to 2022). A note on the overall study: A couple of women and a few men aged 18 to 49 years were included in the cohort. For each donor, three plates each were used for CD4 naive and CD4 memory, two plates were used for CD8 naive, and one plate was used for CD8 memory. To estimate repertoire size and how much clonotype sharing occurs between individuals, the study deeply sequenced the blood TCR repertoires of several healthy adults. Libraries were prepared and TCR repertoires were sequenced by different laboratories using diverse techniques, in order to increase sequencing depth and limit assay-specific biases. Between about 0.85 and 10 billion PBMCs per donor were obtained by leukapheresis.

The CDR3, cysteine through phenylalanine, is 18 amino acids long. CDR3 DNA is the only sequence kept; it has 54 bases, read in frame from the first base. V is trimmed back by 4 bases and J by 8 bases, and the junction contains 22 bases that no gene match accounts for. Based on the germline V gene, the CDR1 and CDR2 sequences are MNHNS and SASEGT. Healthy HIV-negative adults with no recently reported acute infections or vaccinations were included as donors. Every donor was a Caucasian adult residing in Nashville, Tennessee, USA. CD4+ T cells were enriched by magnetic negative selection; naive cells were then positively selected on CD45RA, and the negative fraction formed the memory subset. Blood was collected by leukapheresis, and PBMCs were isolated by Ficoll-Histopaque density gradient centrifugation and then cryopreserved in liquid nitrogen vapor phase. Analytical flow cytometry was used to check the purity and quantity of every magnetically sorted T cell population. Genomic DNA was isolated from every sorted fraction and measured by UV absorbance on a Nanodrop 2000c.

Overall study results and their limits: Rarefaction of sorted-subset datasets indicated incomplete sequencing despite the large sequencing depth. Pairwise subsampling led to the expectation that sequencing depth would affect the degree of clonotype sharing among donors. Approximately 4.8% of naive CD4, 3% to 4% of naive CD8, 2% to 2.5% of memory CD4, and about 0.4% of memory CD8 clonotypes were shared across four donors. Clonotypes shared by all four sorted-subset donors showed higher generation probabilities than non-shared clonotypes. Naive subsets generally had larger estimated clonotype richness than memory subsets did. Sampling was restricted to blood, and TCR repertoires in tissue are likely to differ from TCR repertoires in blood. The genetic and exposure-history diversity represented was limited by the small number of donors.

This clone was seen once. Its target antigen remains unknown. No clone much larger than this one lies a single base away; base qualities are absent. Using the deep immunoSEQ assay, TCR CDR3 regions were amplified from genomic DNA by multiplex PCR. Extracted genomic DNA from each cell subset was distributed evenly across all wells of several immunoSEQ 96-well plates, and each plate was treated as a replicate. Each replicate PCR for sorted subsets received approximately 200 ng genomic DNA, equal to around 32,000 T cell genomes. Purified libraries were quantified with a Qubit 3.0 fluorometer, sized on a Bioanalyzer 2100, and re-quantified with the KAPA Library Quantification kit. Each immunoSEQ 96-well plate was sequenced on its own single-read 150-cycle Illumina NextSeq 550 flow cell. The authors' pipeline ran thus. Because the immunoSEQ output included only junctional sequences and no quality scores, the filtering could not be the same as the filtering used for full-length reads. Sequences were annotated with PyIR, a Python wrapper for IgBLAST v1.9, using IMGT germline references to assign V/J genes and CDR3. Reads were filtered out if the reads had weak V/J assignments (E-value above 1e-6), no CDR3, stop codons, out-of-frame junctions, or ambiguous translated residues. V3J clonotypes were defined by identical inferred V gene, J gene, and CDR3 amino acid sequence. Percentage overlap between repertoires was calculated by dividing the number of shared unique clonotypes by the size of the smaller repertoire. Richness of each repertoire was evaluated using RTK rarefaction, the Chao1 estimator, and Recon v2.1 estimates of unobserved clonotypes. OLGA was used to compute generation probabilities for all TCRbeta clonotypes that the gDNA method yielded from several donors. TCRdb holds this immuneACCESS table with in-frame rearrangements only. Some clones are missing; in checked studies, unresolved V genes explain under half, and the rest has no known cause. D and trimming were read from the DNA, whereas the V and J calls and clone size are those reported in that table. The table for this sample lists roughly 2,300,000 clones; less than 95% of them were counted only once. The ten largest clones represent 0.37% of the sample.

Sequencing was carried out using naive CD4+ T cells from PBMCs. The intended sense of this specimen's cell subset or site label: CD45RA+ positively selected. The chain is made from TRBV6-1 and TRBJ1-2, and TRBD1 matches 7 of the central bases. The receptor comes from a man between 18 and 35 years old in good health. Some clones in this sample may be carry-over from other donors' samples. The CDR3 protein: CASSGPRQQGEARDGYTF. The DNA sequence follows: TGTGCCAGCAGTGGGCCAAGGCAGCAGGGGGAGGCACGGGACGGCTACACCTTC.